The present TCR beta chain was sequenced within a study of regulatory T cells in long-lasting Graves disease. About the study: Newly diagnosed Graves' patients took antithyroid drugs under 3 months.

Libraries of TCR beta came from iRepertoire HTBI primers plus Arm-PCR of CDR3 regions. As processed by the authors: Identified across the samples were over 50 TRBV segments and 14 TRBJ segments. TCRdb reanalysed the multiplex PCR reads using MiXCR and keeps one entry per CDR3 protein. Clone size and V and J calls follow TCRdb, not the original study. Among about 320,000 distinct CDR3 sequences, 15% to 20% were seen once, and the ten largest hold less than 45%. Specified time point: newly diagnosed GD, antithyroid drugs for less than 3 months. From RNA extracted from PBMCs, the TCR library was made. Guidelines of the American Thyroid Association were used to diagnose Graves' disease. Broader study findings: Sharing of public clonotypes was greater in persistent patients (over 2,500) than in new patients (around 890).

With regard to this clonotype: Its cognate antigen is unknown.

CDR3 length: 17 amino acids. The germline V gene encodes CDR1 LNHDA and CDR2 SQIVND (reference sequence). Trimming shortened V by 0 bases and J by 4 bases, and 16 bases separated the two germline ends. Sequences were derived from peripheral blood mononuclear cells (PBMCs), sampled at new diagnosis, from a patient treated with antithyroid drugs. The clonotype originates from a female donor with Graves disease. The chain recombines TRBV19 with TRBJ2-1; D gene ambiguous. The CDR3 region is CASSIDLRAYPYNEQFF. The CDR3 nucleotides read TGTGCCAGTAGTATAGATCTCCGGGCGTACCCATACAATGAGCAGTTCTTC.